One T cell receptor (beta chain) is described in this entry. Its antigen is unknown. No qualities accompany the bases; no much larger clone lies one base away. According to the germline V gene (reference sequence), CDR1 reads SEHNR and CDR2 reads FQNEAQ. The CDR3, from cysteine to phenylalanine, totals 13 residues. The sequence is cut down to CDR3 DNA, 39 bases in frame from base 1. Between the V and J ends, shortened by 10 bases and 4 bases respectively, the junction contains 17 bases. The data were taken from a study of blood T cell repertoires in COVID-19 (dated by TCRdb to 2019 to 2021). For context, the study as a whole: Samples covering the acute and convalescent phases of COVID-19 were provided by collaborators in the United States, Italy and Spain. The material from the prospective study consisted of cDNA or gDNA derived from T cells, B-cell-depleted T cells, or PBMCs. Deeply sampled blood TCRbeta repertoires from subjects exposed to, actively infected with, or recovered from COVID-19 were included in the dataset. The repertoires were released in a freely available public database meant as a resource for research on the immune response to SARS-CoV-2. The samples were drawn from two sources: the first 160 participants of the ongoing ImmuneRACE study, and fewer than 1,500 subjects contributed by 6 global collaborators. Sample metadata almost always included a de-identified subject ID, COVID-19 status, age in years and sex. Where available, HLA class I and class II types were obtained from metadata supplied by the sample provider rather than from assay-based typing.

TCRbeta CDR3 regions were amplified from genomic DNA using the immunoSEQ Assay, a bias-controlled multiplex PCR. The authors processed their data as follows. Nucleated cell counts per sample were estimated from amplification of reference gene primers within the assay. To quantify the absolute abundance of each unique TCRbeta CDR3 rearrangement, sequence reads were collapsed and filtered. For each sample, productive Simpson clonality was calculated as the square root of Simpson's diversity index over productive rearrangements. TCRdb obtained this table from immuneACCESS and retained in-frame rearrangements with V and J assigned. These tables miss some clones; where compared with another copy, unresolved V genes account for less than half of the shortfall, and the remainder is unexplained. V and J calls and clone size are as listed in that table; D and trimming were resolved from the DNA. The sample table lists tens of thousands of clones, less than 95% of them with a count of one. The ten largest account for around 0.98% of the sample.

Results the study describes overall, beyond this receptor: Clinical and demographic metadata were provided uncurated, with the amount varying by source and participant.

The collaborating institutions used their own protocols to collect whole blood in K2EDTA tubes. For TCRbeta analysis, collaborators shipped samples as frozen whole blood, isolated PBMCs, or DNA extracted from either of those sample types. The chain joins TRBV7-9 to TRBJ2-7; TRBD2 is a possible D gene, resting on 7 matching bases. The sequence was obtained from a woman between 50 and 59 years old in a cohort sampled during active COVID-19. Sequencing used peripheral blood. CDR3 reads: CATRGGGKYEQYF. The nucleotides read TGTGCCACCCGAGGGGGGGGGAAGTACGAGCAGTACTTC.